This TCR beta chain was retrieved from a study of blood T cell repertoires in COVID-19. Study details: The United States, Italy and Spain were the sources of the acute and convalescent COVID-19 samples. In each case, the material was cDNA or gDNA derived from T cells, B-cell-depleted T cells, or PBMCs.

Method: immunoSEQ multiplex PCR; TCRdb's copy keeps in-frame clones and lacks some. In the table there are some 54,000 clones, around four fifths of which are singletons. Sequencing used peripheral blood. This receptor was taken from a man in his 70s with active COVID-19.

The CDR3 protein is CASSPGTSPSTDTQYF. The CDR3 region has the DNA TGTGCCAGCAGCCCGGGGACTTCGCCTAGCACAGATACGCAGTATTTT. V gene TRBV3-1 (or the pseudogene TRBV3-2) combines with J gene TRBJ2-3; D might be TRBD2 (6 bases). The ends were cut back, 4 bases at V and 0 bases at J, with 14 bases in the middle. This CDR3 spans 16 amino acids. Looked up from germline, CDR1 is LGHDT and CDR2 is YNNKEL (reference sequence).